The 30 T cell receptor beta chains listed next were all sequenced from one sample in a study of T cells after posttransplantation cyclophosphamide (dated by TCRdb to the mid-2010s). Libraries were prepared through the immunoSEQ multiplex PCR assay. Drawn from immuneACCESS, this table holds only the in-frame rearrangements with V and J called that TCRdb kept. Clones are partly lost; checked studies trace under half to an unresolved V gene and leave the rest unexplained. The sample counts about 5,500 clones, each observed more than once. The top ten constitute 25% of the sample. Explained via the paper, the treatment or condition label denotes: high-dose cyclophosphamide on days +3 and +4 as single-agent GVHD prophylaxis. PTCy patients received busulfan and fludarabine conditioning, a related or unrelated marrow graft, and cyclophosphamide on days +3 and +4. Sequencing used PBMCs, obtained after allogeneic stem cell transplant with posttransplant cyclophosphamide. The receptors originated from a male patient aged 60-70 years who received an allogeneic stem cell transplant from a related donor, was CMV-positive, and had no GVHD. After a transplant, some T cells may be the graft donor's own cells.

This clone showed up many times. The chain combines TRBV6-5 with TRBJ2-1; TRBD1 matches at 7 bases. In germline, CDR1 is MNHEY, CDR2 SVGAGI. The CDR3 loop spans 15 amino acids. The J segment lost 0 bases and the V segment lost 6 bases, leaving 5 bases of the junction unmatched. The CDR3 reads CASRDRSSSYNEQFF. CDR3 DNA sequence: TGTGCCAGCAGGGACAGGTCGAGCTCCTACAATGAGCAGTTCTTC.

This clone was observed a handful of times. The chain recombines TRBV10-3 with TRBJ1-1; 10 positions match TRBD1. From germline, CDR1 is ENHRY and CDR2 SYGVKD. The CDR3 has 11 amino acids. With 4 bases clipped from V and 10 bases from J, the junction kept 0 bases outside the gene matches. The CDR3: CAISGTGGAFF. CDR3 DNA: TGTGCCATCAGTGGGACAGGGGGAGCTTTCTTT.

This clone was found many times. The DNA of the CDR3 is TGTGCCAGCAGTTTTGTTCGGGGTATTGAAGCTTTCTTT. Its protein is CASSFVRGIEAFF. This chain connects TRBV28 to TRBJ1-1; D unclear. The V gene's germline CDR1 is MDHEN and CDR2 SYDVKM. Trimming shortened V by 3 bases and J by 7 bases, and 12 bases separated the two germline ends. This CDR3 is built from 13 residues. Together with reference TRBV28 and TRBJ1-1, the CDR3 gives the full variable domain: DVKVTQSSRYLVKRTGEKVFLECVQDMDHENMFWYRQDPGLGLRLIYFSYDVKMKEKGDIPEGYSVSREKKERFSLILESASTNQTSMYLCASSFVRGIEAFFGQGTRLTVV.

This clone was picked up many times. This chain uses TRBV6-1 with TRBJ1-1; possible D gene TRBD1, 5 bases. The CDR3 has 15 residues. The V end was cut by 2 bases, the J end by 5 bases, with 15 bases between. Germline-derived CDR1 and CDR2 are MNHNS and SASEGT. In DNA, the CDR3 is TGTGCCAGCAGTGAAACGTTCGAGGGGAGGACTGAAGCTTTCTTT. This translates into CASSETFEGRTEAFF.

This clone counts as medium-sized. This chain connects TRBV28 to TRBJ2-5; 7 bases line up with TRBD2. This CDR3 has 16 amino acids. J was trimmed by 1 base and V by 5 bases; bases with no gene match: 10. Germline CDR1 MDHEN, CDR2 SYDVKM. The chain's CDR3 is CASSRKAGRGQETQYF. Here the CDR3 DNA reads TGTGCCAGCAGTCGCAAGGCAGGGAGGGGCCAAGAGACCCAGTACTTC.

On this clone: The junction departs from germline at one end; a sequencing error may be responsible. The CDR3 protein is CASSSPPGAALF. DNA of the CDR3: TGTGCCAGCAGTTCCCCGCCAGGGGCAGCCCTCTTC. This chain connects TRBV28 to TRBJ1-2; tentatively, D is TRBD1 (6 bases). The germline V gene has CDR1 MDHEN and CDR2 SYDVKM. The CDR3 sequence is 12 residues long.

By sample share, this clone is medium-sized (0.01 to 0.1%). This chain links TRBV7-9 with TRBJ1-2; D is undetermined. The CDR3 length is 15 residues. Germline V gene lookup returns CDR1 SEHNR and CDR2 FQNEAQ (reference sequence). V was cut by 5 bases and J by 3 bases, with 16 bases left in between. The CDR3, as DNA: TGTGCCAGCAGCCCCCGGCTCTCAGGATACTATGGCTACACCTTC. Protein sequence: CASSPRLSGYYGYTF.

This clone was seen many times. The V and J genes are TRBV18 and TRBJ1-2, with 7 bases aligning to TRBD1. The junction had 9 bases not matched to a gene; V was cut back by 3 bases and J by 5 bases. The CDR3 runs to 15 residues. The V gene's germline CDR1 is KGHSH and CDR2 LQKENI. The CDR3 loop reads CASSPATGFRYGYTF. CDR3 DNA: TGTGCCAGCTCACCGGCGACAGGGTTTCGATATGGCTACACCTTC.

This clone is termed medium-sized. The chain links TRBV28 to TRBJ1-2, with D tentatively TRBD1 (6 bases). The germline V gene encodes CDR1 MDHEN and CDR2 SYDVKM. With 6 bases removed from V and 0 bases from J, the gap between germline ends came to 17 bases. CDR3 length equals 16 residues. CDR3 DNA: TGTGCCAGCAGAATGGGGGCAGGTTATACTAACTATGGCTACACCTTC. Translating gives CASRMGAGYTNYGYTF.

This clone has only a few counts. The V call is TRBV28, the J call TRBJ2-6; perhaps TRBD2 as D (5 bases). The germline V gene encodes CDR1 MDHEN and CDR2 SYDVKM. This CDR3 comprises 14 residues. The V and J ends lost 6 bases and 3 bases respectively, with 9 bases between them. For the CDR3, the DNA is TGTGCCAGCAGACGACGGGATGGGGCCAACGTCCTGACTTTC. Translation: CASRRRDGANVLTF. Full variable domain (missing parts from reference TRBV28 and TRBJ2-6): DVKVTQSSRYLVKRTGEKVFLECVQDMDHENMFWYRQDPGLGLRLIYFSYDVKMKEKGDIPEGYSVSREKKERFSLILESASTNQTSMYLCASRRRDGANVLTFGAGSRLTVL.

In its sample, this clone was seen a few times. The rearrangement joins TRBV30 to TRBJ2-7; TRBD1 aligns across 9 bases. Losses at the gene ends were 4 bases for V and 0 bases for J; bases not matched to a gene: 1. Germline V gene data show CDR1 as GTSNPN and CDR2 as SVGIG (reference sequence). This CDR3 region has 13 residues. This CDR3 reads CAWKDRGSYEQYF. CDR3 sequence (DNA): TGTGCCTGGAAGGACAGGGGCTCCTACGAGCAGTACTTC. The complete variable domain, with remaining parts taken from reference TRBV30 and TRBJ2-7, reads SQTIHQWPATLVQPVGSPLSLECTVEGTSNPNLYWYRQAAGRGLQLLFYSVGIGQISSEVPQNLSASRPQDRQFILSSKKLLLSDSGFYLCAWKDRGSYEQYFGPGTRLTVT.

This clone was counted ten times or more. The chain combines TRBV7-3 with TRBJ2-3; 8 bases line up with TRBD1. This CDR3 has 16 amino acids. CDR1 is SGHTA, CDR2 FQGTGA, per germline. V trimming: 2 bases; J trimming: 5 bases; junction bases outside the gene matches: 9. The CDR3 spells CASSLDRGSHGDTQYF. In DNA, the CDR3 is TGTGCCAGCAGCTTAGACAGGGGATCCCACGGAGATACGCAGTATTTT.

The J gene is TRBJ2-1, the V gene TRBV12-5; no clear D gene. This CDR3 has 13 amino acids. CDR1 and CDR2 (germline): LGHNT, FRNRAP. V was clipped by 4 bases and J by 7 bases, with 11 bases between them. CDR3 loop: CASGSPGWNEQFF. CDR3 nucleotide sequence: TGTGCTAGTGGTTCCCCGGGTTGGAATGAGCAGTTCTTC.

This clone was detected ten times or more. This sequence joins TRBV28 and TRBJ1-1; 10 bases agree with TRBD1. CDR1 and CDR2 (germline): MDHEN, SYDVKM. The CDR3 extends over 16 amino acids. The V segment lost 2 bases and the J segment 3 bases; nucleotides outside the gene matches: 6. CDR3 coding DNA: TGTGCCAGCAGTTTAAGGGACAGGGGCCTGGACACTGAAGCTTTCTTT. Translated: CASSLRDRGLDTEAFF.

In this sample, this clone turned up many times. The chain has TRBV18 and TRBJ1-1, with TRBD1 matching over 9 bases. The CDR3 loop spans 15 amino acids. Looked up from germline, CDR1 is KGHSH and CDR2 is LQKENI. Trimming at V came to 1 base and at J to 1 base, leaving 1 base not matched to a gene. The CDR3 reads CASSPQQGANTEAFF. In DNA, the CDR3 is TGTGCCAGCTCACCACAACAGGGGGCGAACACTGAAGCTTTCTTT.

This clone appeared many times. The chain combines TRBV7-6 with TRBJ2-3, with D hard to call. The CDR3 consists of 16 residues. CDR1 and CDR2 from the germline V gene are SGHVS and FNYEAQ. With 8 bases removed from V and 4 bases from J, the gap between germline ends came to 22 bases. The CDR3 spells CASLPAALPAADTQYF. CDR3 coding DNA: TGTGCCAGCCTACCGGCCGCCCTCCCTGCGGCAGATACGCAGTATTTT.

V and J are TRBV25-1 and TRBJ1-1; TRBD1 matches 8 bases. Germline CDR1 MGHDK, CDR2 SYGVNS. Trimming removed 3 bases from V and 6 bases from J; junction bases left unmatched: 9. This CDR3 contains 15 residues. The CDR3 sequence is CASSDRGRSFPEAFF. CDR3 bases: TGTGCCAGCAGTGACAGGGGGCGTTCCTTCCCTGAAGCTTTCTTT.

There are many counts of this clone. V is TRBV18 and J is TRBJ1-6, with 9 bases identical to TRBD1. Germline assignment: CDR1 KGHSH and CDR2 LQKENI. V lost 5 bases to trimming and J lost 7 bases; unmatched junction nucleotides: 6. This CDR3 region has 15 residues. The CDR3 bases are TGTGCCAGCTCATCATCGGGACAGGGAAATTCACCCCTCCACTTT. Protein sequence: CASSSSGQGNSPLHF.

This clone has just a few counts. This chain uses TRBV28 with TRBJ2-7; possibly TRBD1 for D (5 bases). V shed 6 bases and J shed 6 bases, with 12 bases lying between them. CDR3 length: 12 amino acids. Germline CDR1 and CDR2: MDHEN and SYDVKM. CDR3 sequence: CASSSPRGEQYF. The CDR3 DNA is TGTGCCAGCAGCTCTCCTAGGGGCGAGCAGTACTTC. The full variable domain, completed using reference TRBV28 and TRBJ2-7, is DVKVTQSSRYLVKRTGEKVFLECVQDMDHENMFWYRQDPGLGLRLIYFSYDVKMKEKGDIPEGYSVSREKKERFSLILESASTNQTSMYLCASSSPRGEQYFGPGTRLTVT.

This clone was seen a handful of times. The gene calls are TRBV4-1 and TRBJ2-2; 10 bases are a match to TRBD2. The CDR3 extends over 15 amino acids. V was clipped by 1 base and J by 7 bases; unmatched bases: 3. The germline V gene has CDR1 MGHRA and CDR2 YSYEKL. The CDR3, as DNA: TGCGCCAGCAGCCAAGCTAGCGGGGGCGTCGGGGAGCTGTTTTTT. This gives the protein CASSQASGGVGELFF.

This clone was seen a handful of times. Only one base separates this from a far larger clonotype, so it likely reflects a read error. The chain uses TRBV14 and TRBJ2-3; D is ambiguous. Germline V gene lookup returns CDR1 SGHDN and CDR2 FVKESK. This CDR3 is built from 14 residues. The ends were cut back, 2 bases at V and 0 bases at J, with 6 bases in the middle. This CDR3 is CASSQTSSTDTQYF. The CDR3 nucleotides read TGTGCCAGCAGCCAAACTTCTAGCACAGATACGCAGTATTTT.

This clone was seen a few times. CDR3 residues: CAWRVSGTGGAGYTF. The DNA for the CDR3 is TGTGCCTGGAGGGTCTCCGGGACAGGGGGTGCTGGCTACACCTTC. V is TRBV30 and J is TRBJ1-2; 11 bases map to TRBD1. This CDR3 region has 15 residues. The trim removed 3 bases at V and 7 bases at J, leaving 10 bases unmatched. Germline V gives CDR1 GTSNPN, CDR2 SVGIG (reference sequence).

Many counts were recorded for this clone. V gene TRBV7-3 combines with J gene TRBJ2-6; a weak D match, TRBD2 (6 bases). Germline V CDR1 and CDR2: SGHTA, FQGTGA. This CDR3 is built from 16 residues. The V gene lost 4 bases and the J gene lost 0 bases, with 10 bases spanning the gap. CDR3 protein: CASSSPGVSGANVLTF. In DNA form, the CDR3 reads TGTGCCAGCAGCTCCCCGGGGGTCTCTGGGGCCAACGTCCTGACTTTC.

This clone was found a few times. The genes are TRBV11-2 and TRBJ1-1; the D is unclear. The CDR3 totals 13 residues. V gave up 3 bases and J gave up 5 bases, with 10 bases separating them. The V gene's germline CDR1 is SGHAT and CDR2 FQNNGV. The DNA of the CDR3 is TGTGCCAGCAGCTTTAATCCCGGGACTGAAGCTTTCTTT. It translates to CASSFNPGTEAFF.

Only a few counts were recorded for this clone. The chain is built from TRBV29-1 and TRBJ2-5; no firm D call. The CDR3 loop spans 11 amino acids. V was trimmed by 3 bases and J by 1 base, leaving 3 bases between them. The germline V gene has CDR1 SQVTM and CDR2 ANQGSEA. The CDR3 spells CSVDIQETQYF. CDR3 in DNA: TGCAGCGTTGACATCCAAGAGACCCAGTACTTC.

This clone was found many times. The gene calls are TRBV4-2 and TRBJ2-7; D call uncertain. V gave up 0 bases and J gave up 0 bases, with 6 bases separating them. Germline V gene sequence: CDR1 LGHNA, CDR2 YNFKEQ. The CDR3 is 14 amino acids. As DNA, the CDR3 is TGTGCCAGCAGCCAAGACGTCGTCTCCTACGAGCAGTACTTC. Translation: CASSQDVVSYEQYF.

This clone counts as medium-sized. V usage is TRBV5-4 and J usage is TRBJ2-1, with a weak D call TRBD2 (6 bases). Germline V gene sequence: CDR1 SGHNT, CDR2 YYREEE (reference sequence). The CDR3 spans 16 residues. V gave up 4 bases and J gave up 1 base, with 15 bases separating them. The CDR3 bases are TGTGCCAGCAGCGCAGGGACTTCAGCTTCCTACAATGAGCAGTTCTTC. Encoded protein: CASSAGTSASYNEQFF.

This clone was recorded at least ten times. The gene calls are TRBV25-1 and TRBJ1-2; D may be TRBD1 (5 bases). This CDR3 has 14 residues. With 3 bases removed from V and 5 bases from J, the gap between germline ends came to 13 bases. Germline lookup yields CDR1 MGHDK and CDR2 SYGVNS. The CDR3 DNA reads TGTGCCAGCAGTGATAGCTCGGGGGTTTATGGCTACACCTTC. Encoded protein: CASSDSSGVYGYTF.

This clone has at least ten counts. The chain has TRBV5-1 and TRBJ2-7; tentative D call: TRBD2 (5 bases). V lost 2 bases and J lost 5, with 5 bases in between. Germline assignment: CDR1 SGHRS and CDR2 YFSETQ. The CDR3 sequence is 11 residues long. CDR3 loop: CASSFSDEQYF. In DNA, the CDR3 is TGCGCCAGCAGCTTTAGCGACGAGCAGTACTTC.

In nucleotides, the CDR3 is TGCGCCAGCAGCATACCACTAGCGGGGCAACAAGAGACCCAGTACTTC. Protein product: CASSIPLAGQQETQYF. V gene TRBV5-1 combines with J gene TRBJ2-5; 10 positions agree with TRBD2. There are 16 residues in the CDR3. V lost 4 bases, J lost 2 bases, and 8 bases stayed unmatched. Germline CDR1 reads SGHRS; CDR2 reads YFSETQ. Full variable domain (remainder filled in from reference TRBV5-1 and TRBJ2-5): KAGVTQTPRYLIKTRGQQVTLSCSPISGHRSVSWYQQTPGQGLQFLFEYFSETQRNKGNFPGRFSGRQFSNSRSEMNVSTLELGDSALYLCASSIPLAGQQETQYFGPGTRLLVL.